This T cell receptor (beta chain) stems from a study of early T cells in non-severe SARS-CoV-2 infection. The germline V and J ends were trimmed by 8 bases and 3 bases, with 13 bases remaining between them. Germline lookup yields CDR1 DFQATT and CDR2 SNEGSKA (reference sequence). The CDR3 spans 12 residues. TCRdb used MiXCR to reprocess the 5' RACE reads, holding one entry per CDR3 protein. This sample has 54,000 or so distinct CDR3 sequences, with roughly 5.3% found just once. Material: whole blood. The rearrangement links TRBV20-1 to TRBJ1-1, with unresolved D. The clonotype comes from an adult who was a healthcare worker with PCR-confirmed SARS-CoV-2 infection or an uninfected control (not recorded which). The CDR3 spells CSTLDGYTEAFF. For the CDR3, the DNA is TGCAGTACCCTCGACGGCTACACTGAAGCTTTCTTT.